The 32 T cell receptor beta chains below were found in one sample sequenced in a study of blood T cell repertoires in COVID-19. Repertoires were generated with immunoSEQ multiplex PCR, while TCRdb's copy carries only in-frame clones and drops some. The sample includes 290,000 or so clones, approximately 80% of them seen just once. Input material: PBMCs or T cells enriched from blood (not recorded which). Source of these receptors: a middle-aged man who had been exposed to COVID-19.

This clone is medium-sized. Other DNA sequences in this sample translate to the same CDR3. The chain combines TRBV6-5 with TRBJ2-3; 13 bases are shared with TRBD2. V was clipped by 8 bases and J by 3 bases; unmatched bases: 5. This CDR3 region has 15 residues. CDR1 and CDR2 from the germline V gene are MNHEY and SVGAGI. The CDR3 bases are TGTGCCAGCCGCGCGGGACTAGCGGGGACAGATACGCAGTATTTT. It translates to CASRAGLAGTDTQYF.

V gene TRBV5-5 combines with J gene TRBJ1-5, with TRBD1 as a possible D gene (6 bases). CDR1 is SGHKS and CDR2 is YYEKEE in the germline V gene (reference sequence). The CDR3 spans 15 residues. Trimming cost V 4 bases and J 4 bases, with 15 bases left between them. CDR3 DNA sequence: TGTGCCAGCAGCCTAGGGACATACATAAATCAGCCCCAGCATTTT. Encoded protein: CASSLGTYINQPQHF.

The chain is built from TRBV10-3 and TRBJ2-7; D is unresolved. Germline V gene lookup returns CDR1 ENHRY and CDR2 SYGVKD. The V end was cut by 6 bases, the J end by 0 bases, with 12 bases between. CDR3 size: 14 residues. The CDR3 DNA sequence: TGTGCCATCAGGAGGTTGGCAGACTCCTACGAGCAGTACTTC. Its protein product is CAIRRLADSYEQYF.

This rearrangement joins TRBV10-1 to TRBJ2-1, with D possibly being TRBD1 (6 bases). Germline values: CDR1 WNHNN, CDR2 SYGVQD (reference sequence). The length of the CDR3 is 13 residues. V was pared by 3 bases and J by 8 bases, with 11 bases between. In DNA form, the CDR3 reads TGCGCCAGCAGTGACAGGGGTTGGGATGAGCAGTTCTTC. It translates to CASSDRGWDEQFF.

V and J are TRBV7-9 and TRBJ1-1; D is uncertain. Germline V gene lookup returns CDR1 SEHNR and CDR2 FQNEAQ (reference sequence). With 1 base removed from V and 1 base from J, the gap between germline ends came to 7 bases. The CDR3 spans 14 residues. The CDR3, as DNA: TGTGCCAGCAGCTTAGGACTAGAGAACACTGAAGCTTTCTTT. As protein: CASSLGLENTEAFF.

The chain uses TRBV6-2 or TRBV6-3 and TRBJ2-1, with D maybe TRBD2 (7 bases). From germline, CDR1 is MNHEY and CDR2 SVGEGT. Trimming took off 0 bases at V and 10 bases at J, with 16 bases between the two ends. This CDR3 comprises 15 residues. CDR3 sequence reads: CASSYSLAVTGEQFF. CDR3 nucleotides: TGTGCCAGCAGTTACTCCCTAGCGGTCACAGGGGAGCAGTTCTTC.

This chain joins TRBV10-2 and TRBJ2-2; D gene unclear. Germline values: CDR1 WSHSY, CDR2 SAAADI. The CDR3 is 12 residues long. V lost 10 bases and J 6 bases, leaving 12 bases between the germline ends. The CDR3 protein is CATCLPPGELFF. The CDR3 DNA sequence: TGCGCCACGTGCCTACCCCCCGGGGAGCTGTTTTTT.

The V gene is TRBV21-1, the J gene TRBJ1-4. TRBV21-1 is an annotated pseudogene. This CDR3 is built from 16 residues. CDR3 DNA sequence: TGTGCCAGCAGCAATTGGGGGGGGTTCGGTAATGAAAAACTGTTTTTT. Its protein is CASSNWGGFGNEKLFF.

The DNA for the CDR3 is TGTGCCAGCAGCTCGGACAGGATTTCTAACTATGGCTACACCTTC. It specifies CASSSDRISNYGYTF. This chain connects TRBV5-6 to TRBJ1-2, with 7 bases that match TRBD1. This CDR3 contains 15 residues. CDR1 and CDR2 from the germline V gene are SGHDT and YYEEEE. V dropped 3 bases and J dropped 0; count of bases not matched to a gene: 5.

The chain joins TRBV7-9 to TRBJ2-7; 10 nucleotides line up with TRBD2. V dropped 1 base and J dropped 1; count of bases not matched to a gene: 10. This CDR3 contains 18 residues. The germline V gene encodes CDR1 SEHNR and CDR2 FQNEAQ (reference sequence). This chain's CDR3 is CASSLGTGLAGVSYEQYF. In DNA form, the CDR3 reads TGTGCCAGCAGCTTAGGGACTGGGCTAGCGGGAGTATCCTACGAGCAGTACTTC.

J is TRBJ2-1 and V is TRBV7-3; 8 nucleotides align to TRBD1. The V and J ends lost 3 bases and 6 bases, in that order; junction bases with no gene match: 7. Germline-derived CDR1 and CDR2 are SGHTA and FQGTGA. The CDR3 consists of 15 residues. Here the CDR3 reads CASSFSGTGPNEQFF. The CDR3 DNA reads as TGTGCCAGCAGCTTCTCCGGGACAGGACCCAATGAGCAGTTCTTC.

The chain carries TRBV7-9 and TRBJ2-7; TRBD1 is a possible D gene (5 bases). This CDR3 has 13 amino acids. Germline lookup yields CDR1 SEHNR and CDR2 FQNEAQ (reference sequence). V lost 0 bases and J lost 4, with 7 bases in between. As DNA, the CDR3 is TGTGCCAGCAGCTTAGCGCGACAGTACGAGCAGTACTTC. Its protein is CASSLARQYEQYF.

The CDR3 here is CASSAGGSGANVLTF. In DNA, the CDR3 is TGCGCCAGCAGCGCCGGAGGCTCTGGGGCCAACGTCCTGACTTTC. The rearrangement links TRBV5-1 to TRBJ2-6; tentatively, D is TRBD2 (5 bases). CDR3 length equals 15 residues. Germline CDR1 SGHRS, CDR2 YFSETQ. V was clipped by 4 bases and J by 0 bases, with 8 bases between them.

V usage is TRBV4-2 and J usage is TRBJ2-1, with 11 bases identical to TRBD2. This CDR3 is built from 16 residues. Germline CDR1 and CDR2: LGHNA and YNFKEQ. V was clipped by 0 bases and J by 10 bases; unmatched bases: 8. CDR3 loop: CASSQESLAGDREQFF. DNA of the CDR3: TGTGCCAGCAGCCAAGAGTCACTAGCGGGAGACAGGGAGCAGTTCTTC.

The V and J genes are TRBV7-9 and TRBJ2-7; D perhaps matches TRBD2 (6 bases). The CDR3 loop spans 15 amino acids. Germline lookup yields CDR1 SEHNR and CDR2 FQNEAQ (reference sequence). V gave up 5 bases and J gave up 3 bases, with 17 bases separating them. CDR3 loop: CASSPGGDGDYEQYF. CDR3 coding DNA: TGTGCCAGCAGCCCCGGAGGGGACGGAGACTACGAGCAGTACTTC.

The table lists this clone with a few counts. The chain couples TRBV7-3 to TRBJ2-7; perhaps TRBD1 as D (6 bases). This CDR3 comprises 12 residues. Trimming left V 3 bases short and J 7 bases short, with 10 bases between. Germline lookup yields CDR1 SGHTA and CDR2 FQGTGA. The CDR3 coding sequence is TGTGCCAGCAGCTTTCAGGGGCGGGAGCAGTACTTC. Translating it yields CASSFQGREQYF.

The chain joins TRBV18 to TRBJ2-1; 13 bases align to TRBD2. The CDR3 has 18 residues. The germline gives CDR1 KGHSH, CDR2 LQKENI. Germline trimming cut 6 bases from V and 0 bases from J; bases unmatched to any gene: 8. The CDR3 region is CASSRGLAGLSSYNEQFF. The DNA for the CDR3 is TGTGCCAGCTCTCGGGGACTAGCGGGACTCAGCTCCTACAATGAGCAGTTCTTC.

The V gene is TRBV18, the J gene TRBJ1-1; 9 positions match TRBD1. The ends lost 6 bases at V and 4 bases at J; junction bases unmatched: 9. The CDR3 contains 15 residues. CDR1 is KGHSH and CDR2 is LQKENI in the germline V gene. The CDR3 spells CASSQTGGGGTEAFF. The CDR3 region has the DNA TGTGCCAGCTCGCAGACAGGGGGTGGGGGCACTGAAGCTTTCTTT.

V and J are TRBV6-5 and TRBJ2-1; 7 nucleotides align to TRBD1. Germline V gene lookup returns CDR1 MNHEY and CDR2 SVGAGI. The ends lost 0 bases at V and 7 bases at J; junction bases unmatched: 9. The CDR3 spans 16 residues. DNA for the CDR3: TGTGCCAGCAGTTACTCGAGGGGGCGTATGAGGAATGAGCAGTTCTTC. Translation: CASSYSRGRMRNEQFF.

The chain employs TRBV30 and TRBJ2-1; the match to TRBD2 covers 9 bases. The germline CDR1 and CDR2 sequences are GTSNPN and SVGIG (reference sequence). With V trimmed by 5 bases and J by 6 bases, 5 bases remained unmatched. The CDR3 sequence is 13 residues long. CDR3 nucleotides: TGTGCCTGGTGGCCAGCGGGAGGCAATGAGCAGTTCTTC. It encodes CAWWPAGGNEQFF.

The gene calls are TRBV30 and TRBJ1-2; 9 nucleotides align to TRBD1. The ends lost 4 bases at V and 7 bases at J; junction bases unmatched: 19. Germline V CDR1 and CDR2: GTSNPN, SVGIG (reference sequence). This CDR3 region has 17 residues. The CDR3 nucleotides read TGTGCCTGGACTGGGTTCTTGGGGACAGGGAAACCCCTTGGCTACACCTTC. It translates to CAWTGFLGTGKPLGYTF.

The chain uses TRBV27 and TRBJ2-7; possibly TRBD1 for D (6 bases). Germline CDR1 reads MNHEY; CDR2 reads SMNVEV (reference sequence). V lost 2 bases and J lost 12, with 20 bases in between. CDR3 size: 14 residues. The CDR3 region has the DNA TGTGCCAGCAGTTTAACCCAAAACAGGGCCCTAAGGTACTTC. Protein: CASSLTQNRALRYF.

V and J are TRBV12-5 and TRBJ2-2, with 9 bases identical to TRBD2. V lost 3 bases, J lost 6 bases, and 11 bases stayed unmatched. CDR1 and CDR2 (germline): LGHNT, FRNRAP. This CDR3 comprises 17 residues. The CDR3 sequence is CASGFRSGSTSSGELFF. The CDR3 DNA follows: TGTGCTAGTGGTTTTCGTAGCGGGAGTACTTCGTCCGGGGAGCTGTTTTTT.

The chain carries TRBV5-1 and TRBJ1-2; maybe TRBD1 (6 bases). Germline V gene lookup returns CDR1 SGHRS and CDR2 YFSETQ. V was clipped by 4 bases and J by 1 base, with 17 bases between them. The CDR3 length is 16 residues. For the CDR3, the DNA is TGCGCCAGCAGCCCTCCACCCGGGACACTTAACTATGGCTACACCTTC. This gives the protein CASSPPPGTLNYGYTF. Variable domain in full (rest from reference TRBV5-1 and TRBJ1-2): KAGVTQTPRYLIKTRGQQVTLSCSPISGHRSVSWYQQTPGQGLQFLFEYFSETQRNKGNFPGRFSGRQFSNSRSEMNVSTLELGDSALYLCASSPPPGTLNYGYTFGSGTRLTVV.

The chain employs TRBV6-6 and TRBJ2-2; no firm D call. This CDR3 is 15 amino acids long. V was pared by 6 bases and J by 6 bases, with 17 bases between. CDR1 is MNHNY and CDR2 is SVGAGI in the germline V gene (reference sequence). In DNA form, the CDR3 reads TGTGCCAGCAGGGCCTCTAGTAATATTGCCGGGGAGCTGTTTTTT. This encodes CASRASSNIAGELFF.

The genes are TRBV28 and TRBJ1-2, with TRBD1 as a possible D gene (6 bases). V dropped 6 bases and J dropped 4 bases, with 12 bases sitting between them. CDR3 length: 13 residues. Germline CDR1 and CDR2: MDHEN and SYDVKM. Written as DNA, the CDR3 is TGTGCCAGCAGAGGGGGTTCCGGCTATGGCTACACCTTC. Translating gives CASRGGSGYGYTF.

The chain uses TRBV7-9 and TRBJ2-1, with 12 bases fitting TRBD1. Germline V lookup: CDR1 SEHNR, CDR2 FQNEAQ (reference sequence). Germline trimming cut 5 bases from V and 7 bases from J; bases unmatched to any gene: 6. The CDR3 is made up of 15 amino acids. CDR3 residues: CASSPGQGASNEQFF. In nucleotides, the CDR3 is TGTGCCAGCAGCCCGGGACAGGGGGCGTCGAATGAGCAGTTCTTC.

V and J are TRBV5-5 and TRBJ2-7; 9 bases are shared with TRBD2. This CDR3 contains 18 residues. Looked up from germline, CDR1 is SGHKS and CDR2 is YYEKEE (reference sequence). The trim removed 1 base at V and 3 bases at J, leaving 14 bases unmatched. The CDR3 protein is CASSLSLAGEFSRYEQYF. Written as DNA, the CDR3 is TGTGCCAGCAGCTTGAGTTTAGCGGGAGAATTTAGCCGCTACGAGCAGTACTTC.

This clone was observed a handful of times. The gene calls are TRBV7-3 and TRBJ1-4; D gene ambiguous. The CDR3 sequence is 16 residues long. Trimming shortened V by 2 bases and J by 8 bases, and 18 bases separated the two germline ends. Germline V gene lookup returns CDR1 SGHTA and CDR2 FQGTGA. The CDR3 reads CASSLVGPGNGEKLFF. Here the CDR3 DNA reads TGTGCCAGCAGCTTAGTAGGCCCGGGGAATGGGGAAAAACTGTTTTTT. Full variable domain (remainder filled in from reference TRBV7-3 and TRBJ1-4): GAGVSQTPSNKVTEKGKYVELRCDPISGHTALYWYRQSLGQGPEFLIYFQGTGAADDSGLPNDRFFAVRPEGSVSTLKIQRTERGDSAVYLCASSLVGPGNGEKLFFGSGTQLSVL.

The chain carries TRBV6-5 and TRBJ2-2; 7 bases map to TRBD1. CDR1 and CDR2 (germline): MNHEY, SVGAGI. Trimming took 10 bases from V and 5 from J; bases not matched to a gene: 13. The CDR3 consists of 15 residues. The CDR3 here is CAIKPPGQRTGELFF. The CDR3 coding sequence is TGTGCCATCAAACCACCGGGACAGCGAACCGGGGAGCTGTTTTTT.

This clone was counted a few times. The rearrangement joins TRBV27 to TRBJ1-2; a possible D gene is TRBD1 (6 bases). V was shortened by 4 bases and J by 4 bases, with 13 bases between the two germline ends. CDR1 is MNHEY, CDR2 SMNVEV, per germline (reference sequence). The CDR3 has 14 amino acids. CDR3 bases: TGTGCCAGCAGTTCCAGACAGGTTGCCTATGGCTACACCTTC. This translates into CASSSRQVAYGYTF.

The J gene is TRBJ2-3, the V gene TRBV5-1; TRBD2 aligns across 13 bases. The CDR3 runs to 15 residues. The V segment lost 0 bases and the J segment 6 bases; nucleotides outside the gene matches: 1. Germline V gene lookup returns CDR1 SGHRS and CDR2 YFSETQ. DNA of the CDR3: TGCGCCAGCAGCTTGGGGACTAGCGGGAGTGATACGCAGTATTTT. It yields the protein CASSLGTSGSDTQYF. The entire variable domain, with the rest obtained from reference TRBV5-1 and TRBJ2-3, is as follows: KAGVTQTPRYLIKTRGQQVTLSCSPISGHRSVSWYQQTPGQGLQFLFEYFSETQRNKGNFPGRFSGRQFSNSRSEMNVSTLELGDSALYLCASSLGTSGSDTQYFGPGTRLTVL.